This T cell receptor beta chain was captured in a study of cytomegalovirus exposure and HLA in healthy donors. PCR amplification relied on 60 Vbeta primers (plus 13 Jbeta primers). The protocol was immunoSEQ multiplex PCR, while the TCRdb copy is restricted to in-frame clones and leaves out a portion. Seen here are about 130,000 clones, 80% observed once, and the top ten hold 2.5% to 3%. This CDR3 spans 14 amino acids. The V end lost 3 bases, the J end lost 0 bases, and 11 bases lay between the germline ends. Germline CDR1 is SQVTM and CDR2 is ANQGSEA. Concerning this clone: What it recognizes is unknown.

Study findings and constraints: Previous analysis showed most TCR beta V segments were productive about 90% or about 30% of the time. In a later analysis, across HLA loci, associated TCR counts were highest for DRB1, lowest for HLA-C.

This clonotype was sampled from a young man in good health and CMV-seronegative. The chain uses TRBV29-1 and TRBJ1-1; D ambiguous. Sequencing was done on a sample of PBMCs. CDR3: CSVDGSFMNTEAFF. The CDR3 DNA reads TGCAGCGTTGATGGTAGCTTTATGAACACTGAAGCTTTCTTT. Complete variable domain (other parts from reference TRBV29-1 and TRBJ1-1): SAVISQKPSRDICQRGTSLTIQCQVDSQVTMMFWYRQQPGQSLTLIATANQGSEATYESGFVIDKFPISRPNLTFSTLTVSNMSPEDSSIYLCSVDGSFMNTEAFFGQGTRLTVV.